This TCR beta chain originates from a study of blood T cell repertoires in COVID-19. About the research overall: In each case, the material was cDNA or gDNA derived from T cells, B-cell-depleted T cells, or PBMCs.

Germline lookup yields CDR1 LGHNT and CDR2 FRNRAP. The CDR3 contains 17 residues. Trimming took 0 bases from V and 1 from J, leaving 12 bases between them. Per the original methods: Estimates of nucleated cell counts were drawn from the amplification of reference gene primers. Sequencing was performed with immunoSEQ multiplex PCR; in TCRdb, only in-frame clones are kept and a portion is missing. The V and J calls and clone size come from that table; D and trimming were worked out from the DNA. Seen here are 150,000 to 200,000 clones, over 90% observed once, and the top ten hold roughly 2%. Enrolled during active infection, Seattle patients were then followed longitudinally.

V gene TRBV12-5 combines with J gene TRBJ2-2; D might be TRBD1 (5 bases). Sequences were obtained from peripheral blood. This TCR derives from a woman in her sixties with COVID-19, enrolled during active disease. The chain's CDR3 is CASGLVAGAWNTGELFF. CDR3 sequence (DNA): TGTGCTAGTGGTTTGGTAGCTGGGGCATGGAACACCGGGGAGCTGTTTTTT.